This record covers a single T cell receptor beta chain. Antigen: not known. Libraries were prepared by immunoSEQ multiplex PCR; TCRdb keeps only in-frame clonotypes and omits some of them. The sample includes about 30,000 clones, 89% of them seen just once. This entry is derived from a study of T cells in localized non-small cell lung cancer. Study-wide points: Clonality peaked in uninvolved adjacent lung rather than tumor. Since sequencing was restricted to only one region of the tumor, intratumor heterogeneity remains a possibility. In the blood, greater T cell density corresponded to longer overall survival. Median approximately 58 top-100 tumor clones were shared with paired adjacent lung.

The sequence was collected from a woman between 35 and 75 years old with stage I lung adenocarcinoma. Here the sequenced sample was peripheral blood, taken before any cancer treatment.

In DNA form, the CDR3 reads TGTGCCAGCAGCTTTCCAGAGACTAGCGGGAGCACAGATACGCAGTATTTT. Protein product: CASSFPETSGSTDTQYF. This rearrangement joins TRBV7-9 to TRBJ2-3; 10 positions match TRBD2. V lost 3 bases, J lost 0 bases, and 6 bases stayed unmatched. The germline gives CDR1 SEHNR, CDR2 FQNEAQ (reference sequence). The CDR3 length is 17 residues.